This TCR beta chain stems from a study of T-cell reconstitution after alpha-beta-depleted transplantation in children. Deletions cut 0 bases from V and 5 bases from J, with 16 bases between. CDR1 is MNHEY and CDR2 is SVGAGI in the germline V gene. The CDR3 loop spans 16 amino acids. Unique molecular identifiers were built into the TCRbeta library. TCRdb reprocessed the PCR reads via MiXCR and lists one record per CDR3 protein. This sample has 700,000 to 850,000 distinct CDR3 sequences, with roughly 15% found just once. The receptor comes from a male patient between 5 and 17 years old who had a stem cell transplant for acute lymphoblastic leukemia, so the T cells may come from the graft donor. The sequencing used PBMCs, mostly from graft donor cells, collected 360 days after TCRalphabeta/CD19-depleted stem cell transplant. The V and J genes are TRBV6-5 and TRBJ2-5; tentative D call: TRBD1 (6 bases). The DNA for the CDR3 is TGTGCCAGCAGTTACTCGGGCCCAGGGGAAATGGAGACCCAGTACTTC. It specifies CASSYSGPGEMETQYF.